What follows is one TCR beta chain and its context. Its antigen remains unidentified. This entry is derived from a study of cytomegalovirus exposure and HLA in healthy donors. Whole-study context: From donors who were HLA-typed, an early data release held around 80 million unique TCRs.

60 Vbeta and 13 Jbeta primers were used in PCR. In the original processing: In a later analysis, around 11 million of 75 million to 90 million unique beta chains occurred in at least two donors. TCRdb keeps only in-frame clones here, not all; method: immunoSEQ multiplex PCR. V, J and clone size derive from that table, while D and trimming were established from the DNA sequence. The sample has 150,000 or so clones; approximately 78% are singletons. Regarding the study as a whole: An analysis was carried out later, and it reportedly showed fewer N-insertions in an Asian-associated ancestry cluster than the approximately 670-donor mean. An apparent linkage of common viral pathogens to several of the most significant clusters emerged in a later analysis.

This receptor was taken from a male donor in good health and CMV-seropositive. The sample was PBMCs.

The CDR3 DNA sequence: TGTGCCAGCAGCTTGGATCACAGGAGCTCCTACGAGCAGTACTTC. Residues: CASSLDHRSSYEQYF. V is TRBV5-6 and J is TRBJ2-7, with D possibly matching TRBD1 (5 bases). The ends were cut back, 0 bases at V and 0 bases at J, with 10 bases in the middle. Germline V gene lookup returns CDR1 SGHDT and CDR2 YYEEEE. The CDR3 sequence is 15 residues long.